The 21 T cell receptor beta chains below all came from one sample that was sequenced in a study of cytomegalovirus exposure and HLA in healthy donors. TCRdb's copy holds only in-frame clones and misses some; the assay was immunoSEQ multiplex PCR. This sample has about 140,000 clones; over 80% occur once, and the top ten carry roughly 4.5%. Specimen: PBMCs. All receptors come from a man younger than 35 in good health and CMV-seropositive.

V and J are TRBV6-1 and TRBJ1-6; 7 bases agree with TRBD1. The CDR3 is 14 residues long. Per the germline V gene, CDR1 is MNHNS and CDR2 is SASEGT. The junction had 5 bases not matched to a gene; V was cut back by 5 bases and J by 7 bases. The CDR3 protein is CASSPRQGNSPLHF. The CDR3 DNA reads TGTGCCAGCAGTCCCCGACAGGGAAATTCACCCCTCCACTTT.

The chain has TRBV27 and TRBJ1-5; D gene unclear. The CDR3 has 12 amino acids. Germline CDR1 reads MNHEY; CDR2 reads SMNVEV (reference sequence). V was cut by 6 bases and J by 7 bases, with 10 bases left in between. The CDR3 reads CASRAPGQPQHF. The CDR3 coding sequence is TGTGCCAGCAGGGCGCCGGGGCAGCCCCAGCATTTT.

V gene TRBV11-2 combines with J gene TRBJ2-2; unclear D gene. Trimming took off 4 bases at V and 6 bases at J, with 6 bases between the two ends. CDR1 is SGHAT and CDR2 is FQNNGV in the germline V gene. The CDR3 totals 12 residues. CDR3 in amino acids: CASSSVPGELFF. CDR3 sequence (DNA): TGTGCCAGCAGCTCAGTTCCCGGGGAGCTGTTTTTT.

The V gene is TRBV27, the J gene TRBJ1-3; tentative D call: TRBD1 (5 bases). This CDR3 has 15 amino acids. V was cut by 10 bases and J by 0 bases, with 16 bases left in between. The germline gives CDR1 MNHEY, CDR2 SMNVEV (reference sequence). CDR3: CANPRGVPSGNTIYF. CDR3 in DNA: TGTGCCAACCCAAGGGGCGTACCCTCTGGAAACACCATATATTTT.

This clone has more than one count but fewer than ten. Distinct nucleotide sequences in the sample also encode this CDR3. The chain uses TRBV5-1 and TRBJ1-5, with D uncertain. The CDR3 covers 15 residues. In germline, CDR1 is SGHRS, CDR2 YFSETQ. The V end lost 0 bases, the J end lost 0 bases, and 7 bases lay between the germline ends. CDR3 DNA: TGCGCCAGCAGCTTGGACAGCTATAGCAATCAGCCCCAGCATTTT. The encoded protein is CASSLDSYSNQPQHF.

The V and J genes are TRBV28 and TRBJ1-4, with 7 bases identical to TRBD1. Trimming cost V 7 bases and J 8 bases; bases outside gene matches: 10. The CDR3 spans 14 residues. CDR1 and CDR2 (germline): MDHEN, SYDVKM. For the CDR3, the DNA is TGTGCCAGCATCCCACGGGACAGACAAGAAAAACTGTTTTTT. Protein sequence: CASIPRDRQEKLFF.

This clone was found once. This chain joins TRBV19 and TRBJ2-2; 9 nucleotides agree with TRBD1. This CDR3 has 15 amino acids. The germline V gene encodes CDR1 LNHDA and CDR2 SQIVND (reference sequence). The V gene end was trimmed by 8 bases and the J gene end by 4 bases; junction bases not matched to a gene: 8. The CDR3, as DNA: TGTGCCAGTCTCGCCGGGACAGGGATCACCGGGGAGCTGTTTTTT. Translated, it gives CASLAGTGITGELFF.

The chain has TRBV2 and TRBJ1-2; D gene unclear. Trimming took off 0 bases at V and 3 bases at J, with 8 bases between the two ends. CDR1 is SNHLY, CDR2 FYNNEI, per germline. The CDR3 runs to 14 residues. For the CDR3, the DNA is TGTGCCAGCAGTGAAGCTTCCGCAGACTATGGCTACACCTTC. Protein: CASSEASADYGYTF.

The chain is built from TRBV18 and TRBJ1-4; maybe TRBD1 (5 bases). The CDR3 totals 12 residues. Looked up from germline, CDR1 is KGHSH and CDR2 is LQKENI. Deletions cut 8 bases from V and 8 bases from J, with 12 bases between. The CDR3 reads CASTRSGEKLFF. CDR3 DNA sequence: TGTGCCAGCACACGTTCAGGGGAAAAACTGTTTTTT.

The J gene is TRBJ1-1, the V gene TRBV6-5; possibly TRBD1 for D (5 bases). Germline V CDR1 and CDR2: MNHEY, SVGAGI. The CDR3 sequence is 16 residues long. Trimming stripped 2 bases from V and 0 bases from J, with 13 bases between. The CDR3 loop reads CASSYRIQGLNTEAFF. The DNA for the CDR3 is TGTGCCAGCAGTTACCGAATTCAGGGCCTGAACACTGAAGCTTTCTTT.

This chain connects TRBV5-1 to TRBJ2-7; 7 bases match TRBD1. The V segment lost 6 bases and the J segment 0 bases; nucleotides outside the gene matches: 3. Germline loops: CDR1 SGHRS, CDR2 YFSETQ. The CDR3 is 13 amino acids. The CDR3 region has the DNA TGCGCCAGCAAGAGGGACAGCTCCTACGAGCAGTACTTC. Protein product: CASKRDSSYEQYF.

The CDR3: CASSLGADRFTDTQYF. For the CDR3, the DNA is TGTGCCAGCAGTCTTGGAGCGGACAGGTTCACAGATACGCAGTATTTT. The gene calls are TRBV11-2 and TRBJ2-3; 7 nucleotides agree with TRBD1. There are 16 residues in the CDR3. V shed 6 bases, J shed 2 bases, and the junction held 11 bases outside the gene matches. Germline CDR1 SGHAT, CDR2 FQNNGV.

This chain uses TRBV28 with TRBJ2-7; possible D gene TRBD2, 5 bases. The V end lost 5 bases, the J end lost 5 bases, and 16 bases lay between the germline ends. Germline V CDR1 and CDR2: MDHEN, SYDVKM. CDR3 size: 14 residues. This chain's CDR3 is CASSREEAKNEQYF. The DNA of the CDR3 is TGTGCCAGCAGTCGAGAGGAGGCCAAGAACGAGCAGTACTTC.

This chain links TRBV9 with TRBJ1-2, with 7 bases that match TRBD1. The CDR3 covers 14 residues. The germline CDR1 and CDR2 sequences are SGDLS and YYNGEE. J lost 7 bases, V lost 0 bases, and 6 bases had no gene match. CDR3 nucleotide sequence: TGTGCCAGCAGCGTAGAGGTGAGGGGGCCTGGCTACACCTTC. Protein product: CASSVEVRGPGYTF.

The chain uses TRBV2 and TRBJ2-2; TRBD2 agrees at 10 bases. This CDR3 region has 15 residues. The trim removed 7 bases at V and 4 bases at J, leaving 6 bases unmatched. CDR1 and CDR2 (germline): SNHLY, FYNNEI. The DNA for the CDR3 is TGTGCCAGCATTAGTAGCGGGAGGAGCACCGGGGAGCTGTTTTTT. Its protein is CASISSGRSTGELFF.

This clone was recorded only once. The J gene is TRBJ1-4, the V gene TRBV29-1; D gene uncertain. The CDR3 loop spans 16 amino acids. Trimming took off 6 bases at V and 0 bases at J, with 17 bases between the two ends. Germline values: CDR1 SQVTM, CDR2 ANQGSEA. The CDR3 region has the DNA TGCAGCGTCCTTCAGCTTGCGGCGGCAACTAATGAAAAACTGTTTTTT. Its translation: CSVLQLAAATNEKLFF. The full variable domain, rest sourced from reference TRBV29-1 and TRBJ1-4, is SAVISQKPSRDICQRGTSLTIQCQVDSQVTMMFWYRQQPGQSLTLIATANQGSEATYESGFVIDKFPISRPNLTFSTLTVSNMSPEDSSIYLCSVLQLAAATNEKLFFGSGTQLSVL.

The chain couples TRBV9 to TRBJ2-7; the match to TRBD1 covers 10 bases. Unmatched junction bases numbered 5, after V lost 3 bases and J lost 5 bases. The germline V gene has CDR1 SGDLS and CDR2 YYNGEE. This CDR3 region has 14 residues. CDR3 residues: CASSGQGANHEQYF. The CDR3 DNA sequence: TGTGCCAGCAGCGGACAGGGGGCCAACCACGAGCAGTACTTC.

The chain recombines TRBV6-5 with TRBJ2-5, with 8 bases matching TRBD2. Germline V lookup: CDR1 MNHEY, CDR2 SVGAGI. This CDR3 spans 14 amino acids. The junction had 3 bases not matched to a gene; V was cut back by 2 bases and J by 4 bases. CDR3 protein: CASSYNSGGETQYF. For the CDR3, the DNA is TGTGCCAGCAGTTACAACAGCGGGGGAGAGACCCAGTACTTC.

CDR3 DNA: TGTGCCAGCAGTGCAGACAGGGGGGGCAATCAGCCCCAGCATTTT. It encodes CASSADRGGNQPQHF. The chain carries TRBV6-5 and TRBJ1-5; 9 positions match TRBD1. CDR3 length: 15 amino acids. Trimming took 5 bases from V and 2 from J; bases not matched to a gene: 4. CDR1 MNHEY and CDR2 SVGAGI come from the germline V gene.

The V and J genes are TRBV30 and TRBJ1-5; 8 positions match TRBD1. The V gene end was trimmed by 6 bases and the J gene end by 6 bases; junction bases not matched to a gene: 7. Germline assignment: CDR1 GTSNPN and CDR2 SVGIG (reference sequence). The CDR3 runs 13 residues. The CDR3 here is CACMQGAGQPQHF. CDR3 nucleotide sequence: TGTGCCTGTATGCAGGGGGCGGGTCAGCCCCAGCATTTT.

The chain joins TRBV5-1 to TRBJ1-1; D perhaps matches TRBD1 (6 bases). The CDR3 has 17 residues. Germline assignment: CDR1 SGHRS and CDR2 YFSETQ. Between the trimmed V and J ends, which lost 0 bases and 1 base, there was a span of 16 bases. The CDR3 DNA follows: TGCGCCAGCAGCTTGGGTCACAGGGAGTTGGGGAACACTGAAGCTTTCTTT. It is translated as CASSLGHRELGNTEAFF.